The 15 T cell receptor beta chains below come from one sample, sequenced in a study of blood T cell repertoires in COVID-19. Libraries were prepared by immunoSEQ multiplex PCR; TCRdb keeps only in-frame clonotypes and omits some of them. The sample contains 190,000 or so clones, about 86% of which appear only once. The sequenced sample consisted of peripheral blood. The receptor source for this set is a man aged 50 or older with active or convalescent COVID-19.

The chain joins TRBV14 to TRBJ2-4; 8 bases are a match to TRBD1. CDR3 size: 14 residues. Germline V gene sequence: CDR1 SGHDN, CDR2 FVKESK. V lost 1 base to trimming and J lost 9 bases; unmatched junction nucleotides: 5. The CDR3 region has the DNA TGTGCCAGCAGCCAAGTGACAGGGGATGCCATTCAGTACTTC. As protein: CASSQVTGDAIQYF.

V is TRBV27 and J is TRBJ2-7; D may be TRBD2 (6 bases). V dropped 6 bases and J dropped 5 bases, with 14 bases sitting between them. Germline CDR1 MNHEY, CDR2 SMNVEV (reference sequence). This CDR3 comprises 13 residues. CDR3 sequence (DNA): TGTGCCAGCAGCCCTTCGGGGGTCCACGAGCAGTACTTC. This gives the protein CASSPSGVHEQYF.

J is TRBJ2-7 and V is TRBV27; 8 bases fit TRBD1. Germline CDR1 and CDR2: MNHEY and SMNVEV (reference sequence). Germline trimming cut 2 bases from V and 3 bases from J; bases unmatched to any gene: 3. CDR3 length: 14 residues. The CDR3 DNA is TGTGCCAGCAGTTTAGCAGGGGGCGGCTACGAGCAGTACTTC. Residues: CASSLAGGGYEQYF.

This chain connects TRBV3-1 (or the pseudogene TRBV3-2) to TRBJ2-5; 8 positions agree with TRBD2. J gave up 3 bases and V 6 bases, and 3 bases lay outside the gene matches. In germline, CDR1 is LGHDT, CDR2 YNNKEL (reference sequence). The CDR3 length is 13 residues. The CDR3 spells CASRRGAEETQYF. In nucleotides, the CDR3 is TGTGCCAGCAGGCGGGGGGCCGAAGAGACCCAGTACTTC.

In this sample, this clone turned up a few times. The chain couples TRBV6-5 to TRBJ2-5; TRBD2 agrees at 7 bases. V shed 0 bases, J shed 3 bases, and the junction held 4 bases outside the gene matches. CDR3 length: 15 residues. The V gene's germline CDR1 is MNHEY and CDR2 SVGAGI. CDR3 protein: CASSYSFSGKETQYF. The CDR3 region has the DNA TGTGCCAGCAGTTACTCGTTCAGCGGGAAAGAGACCCAGTACTTC.

V and J are TRBV6-5 and TRBJ2-7; the match to TRBD1 covers 10 bases. CDR1 is MNHEY and CDR2 is SVGAGI in the germline V gene. The CDR3 sequence is 15 residues long. V was clipped by 4 bases and J by 6 bases; unmatched bases: 9. CDR3 coding DNA: TGTGCCAGCAGTTTCTCGGCCGGGACAGGGGTCGAGCAGTACTTC. This codes for CASSFSAGTGVEQYF.

The genes are TRBV3-1 (or the pseudogene TRBV3-2) and TRBJ2-5; no definite D call. Per germline, CDR1 LGHDT and CDR2 YNNKEL (reference sequence). Trimming cost V 1 base and J 9 bases, with 6 bases left between them. CDR3 length: 11 amino acids. The CDR3 DNA sequence: TGTGCCAGCAGCCAAGCCAGGTCCCAGTACTTC. It codes for CASSQARSQYF.

This clone occurred a few times. The V call is TRBV7-9, the J call TRBJ2-2; TRBD1 matches at 8 bases. This CDR3 has 15 amino acids. The ends lost 1 base at V and 4 bases at J; junction bases unmatched: 2. The germline V gene encodes CDR1 SEHNR and CDR2 FQNEAQ (reference sequence). CDR3 sequence (DNA): TGTGCCAGCAGCTTAGTAGGACAGGGCACCGGGGAGCTGTTTTTT. Amino acid sequence: CASSLVGQGTGELFF. Together with reference TRBV7-9 and TRBJ2-2, the CDR3 gives the full variable domain: DTGVSQNPRHKITKRGQNVTFRCDPISEHNRLYWYRQTLGQGPEFLTYFQNEAQLEKSRLLSDRFSAERPKGSFSTLEIQRTEQGDSAMYLCASSLVGQGTGELFFGEGSRLTVL.

The rearrangement links TRBV9 to TRBJ2-1; TRBD2 matches at 9 bases. J lost 8 bases, V lost 0 bases, and 3 bases had no gene match. The CDR3 covers 14 residues. Germline V gene sequence: CDR1 SGDLS, CDR2 YYNGEE. CDR3 sequence (DNA): TGTGCCAGCAGCGTAGAGGTAGCGGGAGATGAGCAGTTCTTC. This gives the protein CASSVEVAGDEQFF.

CDR3 bases: TGTGCCAGCAGTGAGGCAGGGGAGTTTCGTTCACCCCTCCACTTT. It encodes CASSEAGEFRSPLHF. The V and J genes are TRBV6-4 and TRBJ1-6; D perhaps matches TRBD1 (6 bases). Germline loops: CDR1 MRHNA, CDR2 SNTAGT. CDR3 size: 15 residues. Trimming stripped 3 bases from V and 9 bases from J, with 15 bases between.

The V gene is TRBV12-5, the J gene TRBJ1-1; D is possibly TRBD1 (6 bases). The length of the CDR3 is 16 residues. Germline V gives CDR1 LGHNT, CDR2 FRNRAP. Between the trimmed V and J ends, which lost 6 bases and 4 bases, there was a span of 21 bases. CDR3 residues: CASGPRDNPVGTEAFF. CDR3 nucleotides: TGTGCTAGTGGACCCAGGGACAACCCAGTGGGCACTGAAGCTTTCTTT.

The chain links TRBV12-5 to TRBJ2-5; no reliable D call. V shed 6 bases and J shed 5 bases, with 19 bases lying between them. This CDR3 contains 15 residues. Germline CDR1 reads LGHNT; CDR2 reads FRNRAP. CDR3 sequence: CASGLVRSGLETQYF. In DNA, the CDR3 is TGTGCTAGTGGACTCGTACGATCTGGTCTCGAGACCCAGTACTTC.

J is TRBJ1-1 and V is TRBV25-1; 9 bases match TRBD1. Trimming at V came to 5 bases and at J to 5 bases, leaving 6 bases not matched to a gene. CDR1 MGHDK and CDR2 SYGVNS come from the germline V gene. The CDR3 length is 14 residues. The CDR3 region has the DNA TGTGCCAGCAGTAAATTACAGGGGGCTACTGAAGCTTTCTTT. It specifies CASSKLQGATEAFF.

This clone was counted a few times. V gene TRBV27 combines with J gene TRBJ2-1, with 8 bases that match TRBD2. J was trimmed by 4 bases and V by 6 bases; bases with no gene match: 23. Germline V gene sequence: CDR1 MNHEY, CDR2 SMNVEV (reference sequence). This CDR3 spans 20 amino acids. The CDR3 region has the DNA TGTGCCAGCAGCCCCCGGGGGGGCCAATTAACGAGAGGTTTTTACAATGAGCAGTTCTTC. Its translation: CASSPRGGQLTRGFYNEQFF.

The V gene is TRBV6-5, the J gene TRBJ2-3, with D tentatively TRBD2 (6 bases). Germline CDR1 is MNHEY and CDR2 is SVGAGI. This CDR3 spans 14 amino acids. The V end was cut by 5 bases, the J end by 0 bases, with 9 bases between. The DNA for the CDR3 is TGTGCCAGCAGTCGTAGCGGAAGCACAGATACGCAGTATTTT. Amino acid sequence: CASSRSGSTDTQYF.